This T cell receptor beta chain was obtained from a study of cytomegalovirus exposure and HLA in healthy donors (dated by TCRdb to about 2017). Concerning the study at large: An earlier analysis of a few hundred of the donors reported 250 to 300 Gb of sequence data and 90 million to 120 million unique TCR beta sequences obtained from approximately 180 million T cells. About 280 gigabases of sequencing data and around 80 million unique TCR sequences made up an early release that covered some 640 HLA-typed donors. Among the 398 genotyped donors, approximately 76% belonged to the genetic ancestry cluster associated with self-reported Caucasian donors. The study was designed to test whether signatures of past pathogen exposure could be identified by cataloging public T cell receptors. The T cell repertoires of several hundred subjects were profiled by immunosequencing and related to cytomegalovirus serostatus. In addition to the first cohort of 650 to 800 subjects, a separate validation cohort of some 120 different subjects was used. The study combined high-throughput TCR immunosequencing, statistical association of individual TCRs with disease status, and machine learning to predict cytomegalovirus infection status. A later analysis re-analyzed previously published TCR beta repertoires from several hundred donors and added high-resolution HLA genotyping to study TCR occurrence patterns. In the later analysis, no new phenotypic data were used to find candidate immune exposures; instead, reliance was placed on TCR beta sequences and their occurrence across donors. An earlier analysis of about 620 of the donors applied high-throughput TCR beta sequencing to assess whether each TCR beta V gene segment acted as functional or pseudogenic. Donor age, sex, ethnicity and CMV serostatus were compiled together with the repertoire data. In a later genetic analysis, genome-wide SNP genotypes for about 55% of the roughly 700 donors were used, and that subset was treated as a discovery cohort. All discovery cohort repertoires had been generated on a single sequencing platform. Class I and class II HLA loci were covered by the typing at four-digit resolution. The number of typed donors differed by locus: about 620-640 for A, B, C, DRB1 and DQB1; 522 for DQA1; 600 to 610 for DPA1; and 400 to 480 for DPB1. A few DR-DQ haplotypes were treated as single units for association and clustering because of strong linkage in the cohort. Across approximately 400 genotyped donors of the cohort, an average of approximately 240,000 unique TCR beta nucleotide sequences per donor were sequenced, and roughly 20% of those sequences were non-productive.

Library prep was done by the immunoSEQ multiplex PCR assay. For the multiplex PCR, a mixture combining 60 forward primers for TCR Vbeta segments and 13 reverse primers for TCR Jbeta segments was used. The CDR3 region of rearranged TCR beta genes was amplified from genomic DNA by a multiplex PCR assay. The amplified TCR beta libraries were sequenced on the Illumina HiSeq System as 87-base-pair reads. The original pipeline was this. Across the 600 to 700 repertoires, a later analysis counted some 81 million unique TCR beta chains, roughly 11 million of which were shared by at least two donors. Raw reads were error-corrected and collapsed into unique sequences by a nearest-neighbor algorithm in which closely related sequences were merged to remove PCR and sequencing errors. Alignment of CDR3 sequences to IMGT reference sequences was used to assign V, D and J gene segments. For a sequence to be retained, at least a six-nucleotide match to both a V gene segment and a J gene segment was required. Rearrangements were classified as productive when the CDR3 lacked stop codons and remained in frame with V and J, and all other rearrangements were classified as non-productive. Following IMGT convention, CDR3 was defined as the stretch from the second conserved V-encoded cysteine up to the conserved J-encoded phenylalanine. The earlier analysis of about 560 of the donors excluded any sequence lacking an unambiguous match to a single V gene segment. In an earlier analysis of approximately 610 of the donors, V segments were called functional above 56.7% productive rearrangements and were called segregating when the between-donor standard deviation exceeded 5%. To diagnose cytomegalovirus status from the catalog of TCR beta chain sequences, a statistical classification framework was built. V and J gene assignment, in a later analysis, came from comparing TCR nucleotide sequences with IMGT/GENE-DB human TR gene sequences. A later analysis assigned CDR3 sequences and most-parsimonious VDJ recombination scenarios with the TCRdist pipeline. In a later analysis, every TCR beta chain was defined by the combination of its CDR3 amino acid sequence and its V-gene family, and reads without a unique V-gene family were dropped. As a way to deal with suspected cross-contamination and a sequencing artifact, a later analysis dropped approximately 570 nucleotide sequences that were highly shared and had low generation probability. For each public chain, a later analysis derived a clonal expansion index from normalized ranks of inferred template counts within each repertoire. In a later analysis, generation probabilities were computed using a VDJ recombination model fitted to out-of-frame rearrangements, and the results were checked against IGoR. A later analysis scored TCR-TCR, TCR-HLA and TCR-CMV co-occurrence with hypergeometric tests, applying a repertoire-size bias correction to TCR pairs. To estimate false discovery rates, a later analysis permuted the HLA or CMV assignments 20 times. In a later analysis, co-occurring TCRs were grouped using DBSCAN, and TCRdist sequence similarity was added for clustering within HLA-allele-positive subsets. For co-occurrence clustering, repertoires with fewer than 30,000 or more than 120,000 public chains were excluded, along with roughly 5 repertoires with anomalous nucleotide sharing. The table comes from immuneACCESS by way of TCRdb, which keeps in-frame sequences with V and J called. Part of the clones is missing from these tables; in studies checked, under half for an unresolved V gene and the rest for unknown reasons. V, J and clone size are those of that table, while D and trimming were read from the DNA. The sample profile shows 150,000 or so clones; roughly 72% of them were found once. The ten largest clonotypes hold 5.5% to 8.5% of the sample.

The germline V gene (reference sequence) provides CDR1 PRHDT and CDR2 FYEKMQ. From its cysteine to its phenylalanine, the CDR3 spans 15 amino acids. CDR3 DNA is the only sequence kept; it has 45 bases, read in frame from the first base. The junction carries 14 bases between V and J, which are trimmed by 2 bases and 9 bases respectively. For this clone: Its target antigen remains unknown. Base qualities are not at hand, and no much larger clone is one base apart.

Study-level results and caveats: In vitro tests confirmed that three of the cytomegalovirus-associated TCR beta chains recognize cytomegalovirus antigens. In the study, 164 TCR beta chains were listed as associated with cytomegalovirus. In a later genetic analysis, a missense DCLRE1C variant was associated with V-gene and J-gene trimming of TCR beta chains, and the association was replicated in an independent cohort. A further reported finding was that TCR beta sequences accurately predicted the HLA-A and HLA-B alleles for most subjects in the first cohort. A later analysis found that most CMV-associated TCR beta chains appeared HLA-restricted, with HLA associations seemingly driven largely by CMV exposure. Presence/absence analyses assumed roughly uniform sequencing depth across donors, an assumption that may not hold. Linkage disequilibrium might explain the correlated functional status among segregating V segments, but an unknown experimental factor could not be excluded. A later analysis reported that several top co-occurrence clusters appeared linked to parvovirus B19, influenza, CMV and Epstein-Barr virus. The cohort was sequenced for TCR beta chains only, and without alpha or paired-chain data the features that could be detected were limited. A later analysis found that TCR association rates varied across HLA loci, with DRB1 alleles showing the most associated TCRs and HLA-C alleles the fewest. Because counts were too low, around 18 rarely observed V segments, including chromosome 9 orphons, were left out of the earlier analysis of a few hundred of the donors. Most TCR sequences were seen in very few donors, while some public TCRs were found in many individuals. Because some donors lacked HLA typing at each locus, the association tests relied only on the typed subset. In a later analysis, HLA-associated TCR beta chains showed more clonal expansion and lower generation probabilities than non-associated chains that were equally common. The only immune exposure information available for the cohort was CMV serostatus. Cytomegalovirus status was reported to be diagnosed by the classifier with high specificity and sensitivity in both the original and validation cohorts. Compared with the approximately 720-donor mean, donors in an Asian-associated ancestry cluster had fewer N-insertions in productive TCRs, according to a later genetic analysis. It was suggested by the authors that the approach could potentially be generalized to other disease states and immunological phenotypes. The 87-base-pair reads could not distinguish some IMGT-functional V segments, including TRBV6-2 and TRBV6-3, so those segments were excluded. At a false discovery rate of 0.05, a later analysis linked approximately 18,000 TCR beta sequences to specific HLA alleles. In an earlier analysis of under 600 of the donors, most TCR beta V segments were observed in productive rearrangements about 87% or about 30% of the time, broadly matching IMGT annotations. Assigning TCR associations to individual alleles was difficult when HLA alleles, especially DR and DQ, strongly co-occurred. The sequencing pipeline was judged likely to have produced a cluster of highly shared sequence variants as a technical artifact.

The cohort consisted of 650 to 700 healthy bone marrow donors. At the time of sampling, all cohort members were nominally healthy, though unrecorded immune exposures were likely present. The donor was CMV seronegative and was included in the group of 352 seronegative cohort members. A peripheral blood sample was provided by each donor, and peripheral blood mononuclear cells were used for TCR beta sequencing. The Qiagen DNeasy Blood Extraction Kit was used to extract genomic DNA from the blood cell samples. The sample comprised PBMCs. The sequence links TRBV13 to TRBJ1-6, with the D gene uncertain. The sequence was collected from a male donor in good health and CMV-seronegative. The bases read TGTGCCAGCAGCTTATCCCCGGGAGGGAGTTCACCCCTCCACTTT. This sequence encodes CASSLSPGGSSPLHF. Here the CDR3 is joined to the reference TRBV13 and TRBJ1-6 genes, and the full variable domain is: AAGVIQSPRHLIKEKRETATLKCYPIPRHDTVYWYQQGPGQDPQFLISFYEKMQSDKGSIPDRFSAQQFSDYHSELNMSSLELGDSALYFCASSLSPGGSSPLHFGNGTRLTVT.